This T cell receptor (beta chain) was sequenced in a study of blood T cell repertoires in COVID-19. About the research overall: The United States, Italy and Spain supplied acute and convalescent COVID-19 samples. T cells, B-cell-depleted T cells, or PBMCs supplied cDNA or gDNA.

Authors' processing steps: The assay estimated nucleated cells by amplifying reference gene primers. Some clones are missing from TCRdb's copy, which holds only in-frame ones; the method was immunoSEQ multiplex PCR. The V and J calls and clone size are taken from that table; D and trimming were inferred from the DNA. Counted here are around 99,000 clones, more than 65% occurring once; the ten biggest clones make up 15% to 20%. V lost 1 base and J lost 3, with 12 bases in between. Per the germline V gene, CDR1 is SEHNR and CDR2 is FQNEAQ (reference sequence). The CDR3 sequence is 16 residues long. J is TRBJ2-2 and V is TRBV7-9; D is perhaps TRBD2 (6 bases). The material sequenced was peripheral blood. The clonotype comes from an elderly woman with active or convalescent COVID-19. CDR3 DNA: TGTGCCAGCAGCTTAGGTCCCAGGGAGGACACCGGGGAGCTGTTTTTT. It translates to CASSLGPREDTGELFF.